These 8 T cell receptor beta chains were all obtained from the same sample, sequenced in a study of CD8+CD57+ T cells in acquired aplastic anemia. Both TCR beta VDJ combination and CDR3 sequence profiling were carried out. Genomic DNA was the template for this profiling. TCRdb passed the reads through MiXCR, listing each CDR3 protein once. Of about 220,000 distinct CDR3 sequences in the sample, 34% are singletons; the top ten hold about 1.1%. Sequencing used sorted CD4+, CD8+, or CD8+CD57+ T cells (not recorded which) from PBMCs. Receptors were obtained from a human donor in good health, serving as a control.

This clonotype came up many times. The chain has TRBV19 and TRBJ1-4, with TRBD1 matching 9 bases. J lost 6 bases, V lost 4 bases, and 6 bases had no gene match. The CDR3 runs to 15 residues. Germline assignment: CDR1 LNHDA and CDR2 SQIVND (reference sequence). In nucleotides, the CDR3 is TGTGCCAGTAGTAGTACCGGGACAGGGTATGAAAAACTGTTTTTT. It specifies CASSSTGTGYEKLFF.

This chain links TRBV19 with TRBJ2-7, with 8 bases identical to TRBD1. There are 14 residues in the CDR3. The V and J ends lost 5 bases and 2 bases, in that order; junction bases with no gene match: 5. Germline lookup yields CDR1 LNHDA and CDR2 SQIVND (reference sequence). This CDR3 reads CASSPRTGPYEQYF. As DNA, the CDR3 is TGTGCCAGTAGTCCGCGGACAGGGCCCTACGAGCAGTACTTC.

This clonotype was recorded at least ten times. The CDR3 region has the DNA TGCAGTGCTAGAGACAATCGCCGTCCGTCCTACGAGCAGTACTTC. Translating gives CSARDNRRPSYEQYF. V is TRBV20-1 and J is TRBJ2-7; no clear D. The ends were cut back, 0 bases at V and 1 base at J, with 13 bases in the middle. The CDR3 runs to 15 residues. CDR1 DFQATT and CDR2 SNEGSKA come from the germline V gene (reference sequence).

This clonotype was observed many times. The J gene is TRBJ2-1, the V gene TRBV15; D is unresolved. This CDR3 has 9 residues. Germline assignment: CDR1 LNHNV and CDR2 YYDKDF (reference sequence). Trimming took 0 bases from V and 12 from J, leaving 0 bases between them. The CDR3 region is CATSREQFF. CDR3 sequence (DNA): TGTGCCACCAGCAGAGAGCAGTTCTTC. The entire variable domain, with the rest obtained from reference TRBV15 and TRBJ2-1, is as follows: DAMVIQNPRYQVTQFGKPVTLSCSQTLNHNVMYWYQQKSSQAPKLLFHYYDKDFNNEADTPDNFQSRRPNTSFCFLDIRSPGLGDTAMYLCATSREQFFGPGTRLTVL.

This clonotype occurred many times. This chain connects TRBV6-1 to TRBJ1-5, with D possibly matching TRBD1 (5 bases). The length of the CDR3 is 12 residues. V was cut by 4 bases and J by 6 bases, with 7 bases left in between. Germline CDR1 is MNHNS and CDR2 is SASEGT. The CDR3 region is CASSVTVQPQHF. CDR3 DNA sequence: TGTGCCAGCAGTGTGACAGTTCAGCCCCAGCATTTT.

The rearrangement uses TRBV11-2 and TRBJ2-7, with D possibly TRBD1 on 6 matching bases. This CDR3 has 15 residues. The ends were cut back, 0 bases at V and 4 bases at J, with 13 bases in the middle. The germline V gene encodes CDR1 SGHAT and CDR2 FQNNGV. DNA for the CDR3: TGTGCCAGCAGCTTAGAGGGGCAGGGGCCTTACGAGCAGTACTTC. This sequence encodes CASSLEGQGPYEQYF.

Turning to this clonotype: A much larger clone differs from this one at a single base, so this may be a read error. This likely comes from a read error, as the CDR3 has no conserved phenylalanine or tryptophan at its end. The chain combines TRBV9 with TRBJ2-7; the D is unclear. Germline V gene lookup returns CDR1 SGDLS and CDR2 YYNGEE. The germline V and J ends were trimmed by 0 bases and 6 bases, with 10 bases remaining between them. The CDR3 runs to 13 residues. CDR3 DNA: TGTGCCAGCAGCGTAGAGCCTACAGCCGAGCAGTACCTC. Amino acids: CASSVEPTAEQYL.

This clonotype was counted at least ten times. This chain links TRBV20-1 with TRBJ2-7; 10 bases are shared with TRBD1. The CDR3 totals 12 residues. The V gene's germline CDR1 is DFQATT and CDR2 SNEGSKA (reference sequence). Trimming removed 0 bases from V and 11 bases from J; junction bases left unmatched: 4. The CDR3 reads CSARDLGQGEYF. In DNA form, the CDR3 reads TGCAGTGCTAGAGACCTAGGACAGGGGGAGTACTTC.